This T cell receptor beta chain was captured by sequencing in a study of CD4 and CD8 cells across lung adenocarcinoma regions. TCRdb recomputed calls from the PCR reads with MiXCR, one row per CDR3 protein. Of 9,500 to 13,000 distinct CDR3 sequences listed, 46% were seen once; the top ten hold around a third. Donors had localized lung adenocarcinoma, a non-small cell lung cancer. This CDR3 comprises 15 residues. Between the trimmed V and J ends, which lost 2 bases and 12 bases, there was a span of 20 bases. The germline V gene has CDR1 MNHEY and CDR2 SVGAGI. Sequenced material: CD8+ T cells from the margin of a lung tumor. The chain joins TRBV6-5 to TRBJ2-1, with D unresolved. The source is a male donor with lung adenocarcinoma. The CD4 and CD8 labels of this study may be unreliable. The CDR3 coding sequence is TGTGCCAGCAGTTACGCGGCTGGGCCCACCAATACGCAGTTCTTC. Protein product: CASSYAAGPTNTQFF.